These T cell receptor beta chains were read from a single sample in a study of shared clonotypes between healthy human individuals. Assay used: immunoSEQ multiplex PCR; TCRdb lists only in-frame clones, some missing. The sample shows around 700,000 clones, 72% of them seen only once. Specimen: memory CD4+ T cells sorted from blood. Receptors were obtained from a woman under 40 in good health. Both conserved end residues are part of each CDR3. The D gene is left open where the match is weak. Size values are once, few and many counts, or a class for expanded clones, and some rows have none.

DNA: TGCGCCAGACGCAGGAGCTCTGGGGCCAACGTCCTGACTTTC
CDR3: CARRRSSGANVLTF
J: TRBJ2-6
V: TRBV5-1
size: NA
D: NA

DNA: TGTGCCAGCAGTTTATACAACAGGGGGGGCACTTACAATGAGCAGTTCTTC
CDR3: CASSLYNRGGTYNEQFF
J: TRBJ2-1
V: TRBV28
size: few
D: NA

DNA: TGCGCCAGCAGCTTAGGACAGGGAGCTAGCACAGATACGCAGTATTTT
CDR3: CASSLGQGASTDTQYF
J: TRBJ2-3
V: TRBV5-1
size: many
D: TRBD1

DNA: TGTGCCACCAGCAGGTGGGGGGCGGGAGAAGGGGTCGAGCAGTACTTC
CDR3: CATSRWGAGEGVEQYF
J: TRBJ2-7
V: TRBV15
size: NA
D: NA

DNA: TGTGCCAGCAGCCAAGTCCGGGACGGGAGCTACGAGCAGTACTTC
CDR3: CASSQVRDGSYEQYF
J: TRBJ2-7
V: TRBV14
size: NA
D: NA

DNA: TGTGCCAGCGGCTCCGAGCAGTACTTC
CDR3: CASGSEQYF
J: TRBJ2-7
V: TRBV2
size: NA
D: NA

DNA: TGTGCCAGCAGTTCGATGGGGGAAGGGTATGGCTACACCTTC
CDR3: CASSSMGEGYGYTF
J: TRBJ1-2
V: TRBV28
size: NA
D: NA

DNA: TGTGCCAGCAGTGAACCCCTCCCCGGACAGGCCGGAGACATTCAGTACTTC
CDR3: CASSEPLPGQAGDIQYF
J: TRBJ2-4
V: TRBV25-1
size: NA
D: TRBD1

DNA: TGTGCCAGCAGTGAAGTCCCCGGCCAGCCCCAGCATTTT
CDR3: CASSEVPGQPQHF
J: TRBJ1-5
V: TRBV6-1
size: NA
D: NA

DNA: TGTGCCAGCAGTCTATACAGGGGGCAGAGCACTGAAGCTTTCTTT
CDR3: CASSLYRGQSTEAFF
J: TRBJ1-1
V: TRBV27
size: NA
D: TRBD1

DNA: TGTGCCAGCACCTGGGACAGGGGGCAGGTCTATGGCTACACCTTC
CDR3: CASTWDRGQVYGYTF
J: TRBJ1-2
V: TRBV28
size: NA
D: TRBD1

DNA: TGTGCCAGCAGTTTATTCTATAGCAATCAGCCCCAGCATTTT
CDR3: CASSLFYSNQPQHF
J: TRBJ1-5
V: TRBV27
size: NA
D: NA

DNA: TGTGCCAGCAGGGTGGACAGGGCCACTGAAGCTTTCTTT
CDR3: CASRVDRATEAFF
J: TRBJ1-1
V: TRBV2
size: NA
D: TRBD1

DNA: TGCGCCAGCAGCGTTTCACCGGGACAGGGAAACACCATATATTTT
CDR3: CASSVSPGQGNTIYF
J: TRBJ1-3
V: TRBV5-1
size: NA
D: TRBD1

DNA: TGCAGCGTTGGATCCTATGGGGGTTGGAATGAGCAGTTCTTC
CDR3: CSVGSYGGWNEQFF
J: TRBJ2-1
V: TRBV29-1
size: NA
D: NA

DNA: TGTGCCAGCATGGGAAGGGATAGCAATCAGCCCCAGCATTTT
CDR3: CASMGRDSNQPQHF
J: TRBJ1-5
V: TRBV2
size: NA
D: NA

DNA: TGTGCCAGCAGCTTAGCGCAGGGTTGGACTGAAGCTTTCTTT
CDR3: CASSLAQGWTEAFF
J: TRBJ1-1
V: TRBV7-9
size: few
D: NA

DNA: TGTGCCACCCAGACAGATAGCAATCAGCCCCAGCATTTT
CDR3: CATQTDSNQPQHF
J: TRBJ1-5
V: TRBV2
size: NA
D: NA

DNA: TGTGCCTGGAGTAAGTCCCTGTTCTATGGCTACACCTTC
CDR3: CAWSKSLFYGYTF
J: TRBJ1-2
V: TRBV30
size: NA
D: NA

DNA: TGTGCCTGGAGTGGGGGGAGGGACAATGAGCAGTTCTTC
CDR3: CAWSGGRDNEQFF
J: TRBJ2-1
V: TRBV30
size: few
D: TRBD2

DNA: TGCGCCAGCCGAAGTAGGGCTTTTGACGAGCAGTACTTC
CDR3: CASRSRAFDEQYF
J: TRBJ2-7
V: TRBV5-1
size: NA
D: NA

DNA: TGTGCCAGCAAGCGACAGGGGGAGATCAGCTATGGCTACACCTTC
CDR3: CASKRQGEISYGYTF
J: TRBJ1-2
V: TRBV7-9
size: NA
D: TRBD1

DNA: TGTGCCAGCAGCTCGCTGGGCTCACCCCTCCACTTT
CDR3: CASSSLGSPLHF
J: TRBJ1-6
V: TRBV7-9
size: NA
D: NA

DNA: TGTGCCAGCAGTTCCCCTAACGACAGGATGGAGACCCAGTACTTC
CDR3: CASSSPNDRMETQYF
J: TRBJ2-5
V: TRBV28
size: few
D: NA

DNA: TGCAGCACAACAACAACAGGGTTCGAGCAGTACTTC
CDR3: CSTTTTGFEQYF
J: TRBJ2-7
V: TRBV29-1
size: NA
D: NA

DNA: TGTGCCAGCAGTCCCCGCGGGGATAGCTGGACCCAGTACTTC
CDR3: CASSPRGDSWTQYF
J: TRBJ2-5
V: TRBV6-5
size: NA
D: NA

DNA: TGCGCCAGCAGCCAAGAGGGATCTCAGCCCCAGCATTTT
CDR3: CASSQEGSQPQHF
J: TRBJ1-5
V: TRBV4-1
size: NA
D: NA

DNA: TGTGCCACCAGCAGGAGGACAGGCCAAGAGACCCAGTACTTC
CDR3: CATSRRTGQETQYF
J: TRBJ2-5
V: TRBV15
size: NA
D: TRBD1

DNA: TGTGCCAGCAGAGGTGACAGCGCCTGGATTAGTGGCTACACCTTC
CDR3: CASRGDSAWISGYTF
J: TRBJ1-2
V: TRBV2
size: few
D: NA

DNA: TGTGCCAGCAGTACGACCGCGAACACTGAAGCTTTCTTT
CDR3: CASSTTANTEAFF
J: TRBJ1-1
V: TRBV7-2
size: NA
D: NA

DNA: TGTGCCAGTAGATCCTGGGAGGAGAGGCGACCCCAGCATTTT
CDR3: CASRSWEERRPQHF
J: TRBJ1-5
V: TRBV19
size: NA
D: NA

DNA: TGCGCCAGCAGCCCCCTGGGAACCAAGGGGGCGCAGAATGGCTACACCTTC
CDR3: CASSPLGTKGAQNGYTF
J: TRBJ1-2
V: TRBV4-1
size: NA
D: TRBD1

DNA: TGTGCCAGCAGTGGACAGGGGAATAACTATGGCTACACCTTC
CDR3: CASSGQGNNYGYTF
J: TRBJ1-2
V: TRBV2
size: many
D: TRBD1